The 22 T cell receptor beta chains below come from one sample, sequenced in a study of CD8 T cells in Susac syndrome. The authors reverse transcribed 0.5 to 1 ug RNA with random hexamers. Each CDR3 protein is one row after TCRdb ran MiXCR on the immunoSEQ multiplex PCR reads. The table lists 300,000 to 350,000 distinct CDR3 sequences, 90% to 95% of them singletons. The sample taken for sequencing was CD4+ T cells from PBMCs. These receptors came from a human donor with multiple sclerosis.

This rearrangement joins TRBV12-3 or TRBV12-4 to TRBJ1-5, with 10 positions matching TRBD1. J lost 3 bases, V lost 6 bases, and 8 bases had no gene match. This CDR3 has 16 residues. The CDR3 sequence: CASSSRDRGYNQPQHF. The CDR3, as DNA: TGTGCCAGCAGCTCTCGGGACAGGGGTTACAATCAGCCCCAGCATTTT.

This sequence joins TRBV20-1 and TRBJ1-2; D uncertain. CDR3 length: 13 residues. Germline-derived CDR1 and CDR2 are DFQATT and SNEGSKA (reference sequence). Trimming shortened V by 2 bases and J by 1 base, and 8 bases separated the two germline ends. The DNA of the CDR3 is TGCAGTGCTAGACGCGACGGTAACTATGGCTACACCTTC. This translates into CSARRDGNYGYTF.

This rearrangement joins TRBV6-2 or TRBV6-3 to TRBJ2-1; 11 bases align to TRBD2. Looked up from germline, CDR1 is MNHEY and CDR2 is SVGEGT. The J segment lost 8 bases and the V segment lost 2 bases, leaving 8 bases of the junction unmatched. This CDR3 has 16 residues. The CDR3 here is CASSYGPSGRIDEQFF. CDR3 nucleotides: TGTGCCAGCAGTTACGGGCCTAGCGGGAGGATCGATGAGCAGTTCTTC.

In this sample, this clonotype turned up once. This chain joins TRBV5-1 and TRBJ1-6; D unclear. The CDR3 is made up of 14 amino acids. V lost 5 bases to trimming and J lost 13 bases, with 19 bases between them. The V gene's germline CDR1 is SGHRS and CDR2 YFSETQ. Written as DNA, the CDR3 is TGCGCCAGCAGTAGGTCAGGAGAGTTTTCGCCCCTCCACTTT. It translates to CASSRSGEFSPLHF.

The J gene is TRBJ2-1, the V gene TRBV12-3 or TRBV12-4; D ambiguous. The CDR3 is made up of 13 amino acids. V shed 4 bases and J shed 9 bases, with 13 bases lying between them. The CDR3 region is CASSSDFSGEQFF. CDR3 in DNA: TGTGCCAGCAGTTCCGACTTCTCGGGTGAGCAGTTCTTC.

This clonotype appeared a single time. This rearrangement joins TRBV3-1 to TRBJ1-1, with no clear D. The V gene's germline CDR1 is LGHDT and CDR2 YNNKEL (reference sequence). There are 14 residues in the CDR3. Trimming took off 1 base at V and 5 bases at J, with 11 bases between the two ends. The CDR3 bases are TGTGCCAGCAGCCAAGGAATCCTGGGAACTGAAGCTTTCTTT. It encodes CASSQGILGTEAFF.

This sequence joins TRBV4-3 and TRBJ2-1; TRBD2 aligns across 9 bases. V lost 2 bases and J lost 3; bases outside the gene matches: 5. CDR3 length equals 16 residues. Germline values: CDR1 LGHNA, CDR2 YSLEER. CDR3 in amino acids: CASSQTGTSIYNEQFF. As DNA, the CDR3 is TGCGCCAGCAGCCAAACCGGGACTAGCATCTACAATGAGCAGTTCTTC.

CDR3 nucleotides: TGTGCCAGCAGTTCCCGACAGGGCGCCGGGGAGCTGTTTTTT. As protein: CASSSRQGAGELFF. The chain couples TRBV6-5 to TRBJ2-2; 7 nucleotides line up with TRBD1. Trimming took 4 bases from V and 6 from J; bases not matched to a gene: 5. From germline, CDR1 is MNHEY and CDR2 SVGAGI. CDR3 size: 14 residues.

This clonotype has a handful of counts. The rearrangement joins TRBV7-9 to TRBJ1-2; D is undetermined. Germline CDR1 and CDR2: SEHNR and FQNEAQ (reference sequence). This CDR3 region has 13 residues. V was clipped by 4 bases and J by 8 bases, with 14 bases between them. CDR3 coding DNA: TGTGCCAGCAGCTCCCCTCGGGCTTCGGGCTACACCTTC. Translating gives CASSSPRASGYTF.

V gene TRBV30 combines with J gene TRBJ1-4; D remains ambiguous. From germline, CDR1 is GTSNPN and CDR2 SVGIG (reference sequence). V was shortened by 1 base and J by 6 bases, with 9 bases between the two germline ends. CDR3 length equals 13 residues. The CDR3 DNA sequence: TGTGCCTGGAGTGCAGGCCTATATGAAAAACTGTTTTTT. This translates into CAWSAGLYEKLFF. Drawing the rest from reference TRBV30 and TRBJ1-4, the complete variable domain is SQTIHQWPATLVQPVGSPLSLECTVEGTSNPNLYWYRQAAGRGLQLLFYSVGIGQISSEVPQNLSASRPQDRQFILSSKKLLLSDSGFYLCAWSAGLYEKLFFGSGTQLSVL.

The chain recombines TRBV20-1 with TRBJ1-4, with 11 bases fitting TRBD1. Germline values: CDR1 DFQATT, CDR2 SNEGSKA (reference sequence). The junction had 0 bases not matched to a gene; V was cut back by 5 bases and J by 1 base. CDR3 size: 14 residues. The CDR3 DNA reads as TGCAGTGCTGGGACAGGGGGAACTAATGAAAAACTGTTTTTT. It translates to CSAGTGGTNEKLFF.

The chain has TRBV6-5 and TRBJ1-1, with a weak D call TRBD1 (5 bases). CDR3 length: 15 amino acids. Per germline, CDR1 MNHEY and CDR2 SVGAGI. Trimming removed 0 bases from V and 8 bases from J, with 16 bases in between. The CDR3 here is CASSYSSQGAREAFF. CDR3 DNA: TGTGCCAGCAGTTACTCGAGTCAGGGCGCTAGAGAAGCTTTCTTT.

This chain joins TRBV6-2 or TRBV6-3 and TRBJ2-2, with 13 bases that match TRBD2. The CDR3 covers 16 residues. The germline V gene has CDR1 MNHEY and CDR2 SVGEGT. Unmatched junction bases numbered 7, after V lost 7 bases and J lost 5 bases. The CDR3 DNA is TGTGCCAGCACTACGAGGACTAGCGGGAGAACCGGGGAGCTGTTTTTT. This codes for CASTTRTSGRTGELFF.

The chain links TRBV5-1 to TRBJ2-1; 9 bases align to TRBD2. Trimming removed 0 bases from V and 7 bases from J; junction bases left unmatched: 2. The CDR3 is 14 amino acids. Germline assignment: CDR1 SGHRS and CDR2 YFSETQ. The chain's CDR3 is CASSLVSGSNEQFF. As DNA, the CDR3 is TGCGCCAGCAGCTTGGTTAGCGGGAGTAATGAGCAGTTCTTC.

The chain couples TRBV19 to TRBJ1-4; 7 bases map to TRBD1. Germline assignment: CDR1 LNHDA and CDR2 SQIVND (reference sequence). The V segment lost 4 bases and the J segment 3 bases; nucleotides outside the gene matches: 2. The length of the CDR3 is 14 residues. The CDR3 sequence is CASSKGAANEKLFF. As DNA, the CDR3 is TGTGCCAGTAGTAAGGGGGCAGCTAATGAAAAACTGTTTTTT. The variable domain in full, completed from reference TRBV19 and TRBJ1-4, reads DGGITQSPKYLFRKEGQNVTLSCEQNLNHDAMYWYRQDPGQGLRLIYYSQIVNDFQKGDIAEGYSVSREKKESFPLTVTSAQKNPTAFYLCASSKGAANEKLFFGSGTQLSVL.

This clonotype occurred once. The chain recombines TRBV29-1 with TRBJ1-2; possibly TRBD1 for D (6 bases). Germline CDR1 is SQVTM and CDR2 is ANQGSEA. The CDR3 consists of 12 residues. V was cut by 7 bases and J by 4 bases, with 13 bases left in between. CDR3 DNA sequence: TGCAGCGCAGACAGGTTAATCTATGGCTACACCTTC. It translates to CSADRLIYGYTF.

The chain recombines TRBV12-3 or TRBV12-4 with TRBJ2-5, with 9 bases that match TRBD1. The CDR3 sequence is 15 residues long. V shed 5 bases and J 4 bases; nucleotides not matched to a gene: 8. The CDR3 DNA reads as TGTGCCAGCAGTCCTACAGGGGGCTACGGAGAGACCCAGTACTTC. This codes for CASSPTGGYGETQYF.

The chain joins TRBV28 to TRBJ2-1; 9 bases match TRBD2. The length of the CDR3 is 15 residues. With 8 bases clipped from V and 2 bases from J, the junction kept 7 bases outside the gene matches. CDR1 is MDHEN, CDR2 SYDVKM, per germline. The CDR3: CASALAGETYNEQFF. CDR3 coding DNA: TGTGCCAGCGCGTTAGCGGGAGAAACCTACAATGAGCAGTTCTTC. The full variable domain, its missing parts supplied by reference TRBV28 and TRBJ2-1, is DVKVTQSSRYLVKRTGEKVFLECVQDMDHENMFWYRQDPGLGLRLIYFSYDVKMKEKGDIPEGYSVSREKKERFSLILESASTNQTSMYLCASALAGETYNEQFFGPGTRLTVL.

The chain is built from TRBV29-1 and TRBJ2-3; D not resolved. Per germline, CDR1 SQVTM and CDR2 ANQGSEA. Deletions cut 0 bases from V and 1 base from J, with 5 bases between. This CDR3 spans 13 amino acids. The CDR3 reads CSVEESGTDTQYF. CDR3 sequence (DNA): TGCAGCGTTGAAGAATCCGGCACAGATACGCAGTATTTT.

This clonotype is a singleton in its sample. The rearrangement uses TRBV5-1 and TRBJ2-1, with TRBD1 matching over 10 bases. The germline gives CDR1 SGHRS, CDR2 YFSETQ. This CDR3 contains 16 residues. V trimming: 4 bases; J trimming: 7 bases; junction bases outside the gene matches: 11. CDR3 sequence: CASSVPIGQGENEQFF. Here the CDR3 DNA reads TGCGCCAGCAGCGTACCGATAGGACAGGGGGAAAATGAGCAGTTCTTC.

This rearrangement joins TRBV4-3 to TRBJ1-2; D might be TRBD1 (5 bases). Trimming cost V 4 bases and J 14 bases, with 20 bases left between them. The CDR3 loop spans 13 amino acids. Germline values: CDR1 LGHNA, CDR2 YSLEER. CDR3 amino acids: CASSRQNRDALTF. CDR3 sequence (DNA): TGCGCCAGCAGCCGCCAAAACCGGGACGCACTTACCTTC.

V and J are TRBV18 and TRBJ1-1, with D maybe TRBD1 (5 bases). CDR1 and CDR2 (germline): KGHSH, LQKENI. V shed 6 bases and J shed 6 bases, with 20 bases lying between them. The CDR3 runs to 15 residues. The CDR3 DNA follows: TGTGCCAGCTCGGGGGGGTTCCAAAGGGACCCTGAAGCTTTCTTT. Translating gives CASSGGFQRDPEAFF.